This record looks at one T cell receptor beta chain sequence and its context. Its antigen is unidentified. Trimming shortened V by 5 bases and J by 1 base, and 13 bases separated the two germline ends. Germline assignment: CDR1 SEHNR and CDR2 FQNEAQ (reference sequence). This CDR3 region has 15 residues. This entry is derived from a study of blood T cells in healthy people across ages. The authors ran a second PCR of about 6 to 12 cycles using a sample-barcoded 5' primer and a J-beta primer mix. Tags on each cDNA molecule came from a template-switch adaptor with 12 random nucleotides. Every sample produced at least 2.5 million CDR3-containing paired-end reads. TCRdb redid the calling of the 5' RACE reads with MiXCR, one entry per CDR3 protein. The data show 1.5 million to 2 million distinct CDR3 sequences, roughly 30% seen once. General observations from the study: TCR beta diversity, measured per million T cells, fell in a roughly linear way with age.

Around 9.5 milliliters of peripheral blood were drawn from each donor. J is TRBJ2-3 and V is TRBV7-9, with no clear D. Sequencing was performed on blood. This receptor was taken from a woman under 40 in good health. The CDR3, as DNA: TGTGCCAGCAGCCTAGTGGTGGCGGGCACAGATACGCAGTATTTT. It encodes CASSLVVAGTDTQYF.